This T cell receptor (beta chain) was documented in a study of blood T cells in healthy people across ages. Study conclusions and caveats: In these data, TCR beta diversity tracked strongly with naive T cell percentage.

Comment on this clonotype: The antigen is undetermined.

The second PCR ran about 7 to 12 cycles with a sample-barcoded 5' primer and J-beta primers. TCRdb analysed the 5' RACE reads with MiXCR anew, one entry per CDR3 protein. Of around 620,000 distinct CDR3 sequences in the sample, approximately 27% were seen once. All donors came from Russia, were Caucasian and healthy, and spanned ages about 6 to 100. The receptor's source is a woman aged 65 to 85 in good health. The source material was blood.

The CDR3 region is CASSSGQLMNTEAFF. As DNA, the CDR3 is TGTGCCAGCAGTTCGGGACAGCTCATGAACACTGAAGCTTTCTTT. The chain uses TRBV6-5 and TRBJ1-1; 7 bases map to TRBD1. The V gene's germline CDR1 is MNHEY and CDR2 SVGAGI. CDR3 size: 15 residues. Trimming took 4 bases from V and 0 from J; bases not matched to a gene: 5.